Listed here are 13 T cell receptor beta chains from one sample, sequenced in a study of blood T cell repertoires in COVID-19. Sequenced by immunoSEQ multiplex PCR; TCRdb stores in-frame clones only, minus some. The table lists about 57,000 clones, approximately 91% of them singletons. Sequencing was done on a sample of peripheral blood. The receptors here all came from a man between 60 and 70 years old with acute or convalescent COVID-19.

The rearrangement uses TRBV5-1 and TRBJ2-7; 7 nucleotides agree with TRBD1. This CDR3 spans 15 amino acids. The germline gives CDR1 SGHRS, CDR2 YFSETQ. Trimming took 1 base from V and 6 from J; bases not matched to a gene: 10. This CDR3 reads CASSLQVRGLFEQYF. In DNA, the CDR3 is TGCGCCAGCAGCTTGCAGGTCAGGGGGTTGTTCGAGCAGTACTTC.

The CDR3 loop reads CASSLVGKSYEQYF. The CDR3 region has the DNA TGTGCCAGCAGTTTAGTCGGGAAGTCCTACGAGCAGTACTTC. The rearrangement uses TRBV28 and TRBJ2-7; D perhaps matches TRBD2 (5 bases). The CDR3 extends over 14 amino acids. Trimming pared 2 bases from V and 1 base from J, leaving 9 bases between. Germline V lookup: CDR1 MDHEN, CDR2 SYDVKM. Drawing the rest from reference TRBV28 and TRBJ2-7, the complete variable domain is DVKVTQSSRYLVKRTGEKVFLECVQDMDHENMFWYRQDPGLGLRLIYFSYDVKMKEKGDIPEGYSVSREKKERFSLILESASTNQTSMYLCASSLVGKSYEQYFGPGTRLTVT.

Concerning this clone itself: Distinct nucleotide sequences in the sample also encode this CDR3. V and J are TRBV7-2 and TRBJ2-7; the match to TRBD2 covers 10 bases. Germline V gives CDR1 SGHTA, CDR2 FQGNSA. This CDR3 comprises 14 residues. The V and J ends lost 3 bases and 1 base, in that order; junction bases with no gene match: 0. The CDR3 bases are TGTGCCAGCAGCTTGACTAGCGGGTCCTACGAGCAGTACTTC. This translates into CASSLTSGSYEQYF. Filled out from reference TRBV7-2 and TRBJ2-7, the complete variable domain reads GAGVSQSPSNKVTEKGKDVELRCDPISGHTALYWYRQSLGQGLEFLIYFQGNSAPDKSGLPSDRFSAERTGGSVSTLTIQRTQQEDSAVYLCASSLTSGSYEQYFGPGTRLTVT.

This clone has a single count. J is TRBJ1-2 and V is TRBV19, with a weak D call TRBD1 (6 bases). The CDR3 extends over 15 amino acids. Trimming took 3 bases from V and 3 from J, leaving 14 bases between them. Germline loops: CDR1 LNHDA, CDR2 SQIVND (reference sequence). CDR3 loop: CASSIMDSTYYGYTF. CDR3 bases: TGTGCCAGTAGTATCATGGACAGTACTTACTATGGCTACACCTTC.

The chain joins TRBV25-1 to TRBJ2-7, with TRBD2 identical over 8 bases. The CDR3 runs 15 residues. Germline V gene lookup returns CDR1 MGHDK and CDR2 SYGVNS. Trimming took 3 bases from V and 6 from J; bases not matched to a gene: 10. CDR3 sequence: CASSEVVSGIGEQYF. The CDR3 nucleotides read TGTGCCAGCAGTGAGGTGGTTAGCGGGATTGGCGAGCAGTACTTC.

J is TRBJ2-3 and V is TRBV5-6; D might be TRBD2 (6 bases). The germline V gene encodes CDR1 SGHDT and CDR2 YYEEEE. CDR3 size: 15 residues. Deletions cut 4 bases from V and 10 bases from J, with 22 bases between. The CDR3 loop reads CASSPGLRLTFSQYF. As DNA, the CDR3 is TGTGCCAGCAGCCCTGGACTACGGTTGACGTTCTCGCAGTATTTT.

The rearrangement joins TRBV7-3 to TRBJ1-2; D is perhaps TRBD1 (5 bases). The CDR3 has 14 residues. Trimming removed 5 bases from V and 5 bases from J, with 15 bases in between. Looked up from germline, CDR1 is SGHTA and CDR2 is FQGTGA. The CDR3 coding sequence is TGTGCCAGCAGCCCGGGGGACGTAAAGTATGGCTACACCTTC. Its protein is CASSPGDVKYGYTF.

The V gene is TRBV7-9, the J gene TRBJ2-5; 7 bases match TRBD2. V shed 5 bases, J shed 5 bases, and the junction held 11 bases outside the gene matches. The CDR3 sequence is 15 residues long. The germline CDR1 and CDR2 sequences are SEHNR and FQNEAQ (reference sequence). This CDR3 reads CASSRSGRSGETQYF. The CDR3 DNA reads as TGTGCCAGCAGCCGTAGCGGGCGGAGCGGGGAGACCCAGTACTTC.

The J gene is TRBJ2-3, the V gene TRBV4-3; TRBD2 agrees at 14 bases. CDR3 size: 18 residues. J lost 8 bases, V lost 0 bases, and 10 bases had no gene match. Germline CDR1 is LGHNA and CDR2 is YSLEER. For the CDR3, the DNA is TGCGCCAGCAGCCAAGACTTACCGGGACTAGCGGGAGAAATTACGCAGTATTTT. This gives the protein CASSQDLPGLAGEITQYF.

In its sample, this clone was seen once. This chain links TRBV10-3 with TRBJ2-5; D may be TRBD1 (6 bases). V lost 5 bases, J lost 7 bases, and 20 bases lay in between. This CDR3 is built from 15 residues. Germline V lookup: CDR1 ENHRY, CDR2 SYGVKD. The CDR3 sequence is CAISQQGPPEGTQYF. CDR3 in DNA: TGTGCCATCAGTCAACAGGGCCCCCCCGAAGGGACCCAGTACTTC.

The chain carries TRBV7-2 and TRBJ2-5; 10 nucleotides align to TRBD1. This CDR3 contains 15 residues. After removal of 5 bases from V and 4 bases from J, the junction contained 7 bases not matched to a gene. Germline V lookup: CDR1 SGHTA, CDR2 FQGNSA. Here the CDR3 DNA reads TGTGCCAGCAGCCGGGACAGGGGAGGTAGAGAGACCCAGTACTTC. This gives the protein CASSRDRGGRETQYF.

The V call is TRBV18, the J call TRBJ2-1; TRBD2 might be the D (5 bases). The CDR3 totals 12 residues. The ends were cut back, 4 bases at V and 8 bases at J, with 9 bases in the middle. CDR1 is KGHSH and CDR2 is LQKENI in the germline V gene. The CDR3 sequence is CASSLAIDEQFF. The DNA for the CDR3 is TGTGCCAGCTCACTAGCGATCGATGAGCAGTTCTTC.

The V and J genes are TRBV5-5 and TRBJ2-2; TRBD2 matches at 10 bases. Germline V CDR1 and CDR2: SGHKS, YYEKEE (reference sequence). The CDR3 is 18 amino acids. J lost 5 bases, V lost 4 bases, and 14 bases had no gene match. CDR3 sequence reads: CASSNRSGRESGTGELFF. The CDR3 nucleotides are TGTGCCAGCAGCAACCGAAGCGGGAGGGAGTCGGGGACCGGGGAGCTGTTTTTT.